These 21 T cell receptor beta chains were sequenced from one sample in a study of blood T cell repertoires in COVID-19. Sequencing used immunoSEQ multiplex PCR; TCRdb keeps in-frame clones, though not all of them. The sample gives a few hundred thousand clones, roughly 90% of which show up once; 0.8% to 1% is in the top ten. Sequencing input: PBMCs or T cells enriched from blood (not recorded which). Source of these receptors: a woman in her thirties who had recovered from COVID-19.

This clone was counted only a few times. V is TRBV28 and J is TRBJ1-2; 9 bases line up with TRBD1. The V gene's germline CDR1 is MDHEN and CDR2 SYDVKM. The CDR3 is 14 amino acids. Trimming removed 2 bases from V and 6 bases from J; junction bases left unmatched: 4. This chain's CDR3 is CASSLLQGADGYTF. Written as DNA, the CDR3 is TGTGCCAGCAGTTTACTACAGGGGGCGGATGGCTACACCTTC.

The CDR3 bases are TGTGCCAGCTCGGGTGGAGGTGTCTACGAGCAGTACTTC. This sequence encodes CASSGGGVYEQYF. The chain carries TRBV18 and TRBJ2-7; maybe TRBD2 (5 bases). Trimming stripped 6 bases from V and 3 bases from J, with 12 bases between. CDR3 length: 13 residues. The germline CDR1 and CDR2 sequences are KGHSH and LQKENI.

The chain links TRBV19 to TRBJ2-1, with D perhaps matching TRBD2 (5 bases). V was pared by 1 base and J by 6 bases, with 10 bases between. Germline assignment: CDR1 LNHDA and CDR2 SQIVND (reference sequence). This CDR3 is built from 14 residues. The CDR3: CASSIGLLSNEQFF. The CDR3 DNA sequence: TGTGCCAGTAGTATAGGACTACTTTCCAATGAGCAGTTCTTC. Using reference TRBV19 and TRBJ2-1 for the parts outside the CDR3, the full variable domain is DGGITQSPKYLFRKEGQNVTLSCEQNLNHDAMYWYRQDPGQGLRLIYYSQIVNDFQKGDIAEGYSVSREKKESFPLTVTSAQKNPTAFYLCASSIGLLSNEQFFGPGTRLTVL.

The chain has TRBV5-5 and TRBJ1-1; no clear D. V was shortened by 0 bases and J by 3 bases, with 12 bases between the two germline ends. The CDR3 runs 15 residues. Germline-derived CDR1 and CDR2 are SGHKS and YYEKEE (reference sequence). In nucleotides, the CDR3 is TGTGCCAGCAGCTTGGGGCCCCGTCCAGACACTGAAGCTTTCTTT. It translates to CASSLGPRPDTEAFF.

The chain links TRBV27 to TRBJ2-3; 11 positions agree with TRBD2. Looked up from germline, CDR1 is MNHEY and CDR2 is SMNVEV (reference sequence). The CDR3 is made up of 16 amino acids. V gave up 4 bases and J gave up 5 bases; unmatched junction bases: 8. CDR3: CASSSGLAGGVDTQYF. The CDR3 nucleotides are TGTGCCAGCAGTTCCGGGCTAGCGGGAGGCGTAGATACGCAGTATTTT.

The J gene is TRBJ1-1, the V gene TRBV16; the D is unclear. Between the trimmed V and J ends, which lost 1 base and 8 bases, there was a span of 5 bases. CDR1 and CDR2 from the germline V gene are KGHSY and FQNENV. The length of the CDR3 is 11 residues. For the CDR3, the DNA is TGTGCCAGCAGCCAATTAACAGAAGCTTTCTTT. It translates to CASSQLTEAFF.

V is TRBV29-1 and J is TRBJ1-1; D not resolved. CDR1 SQVTM and CDR2 ANQGSEA come from the germline V gene. V was shortened by 5 bases and J by 3 bases, with 13 bases between the two germline ends. CDR3 length: 13 residues. For the CDR3, the DNA is TGCAGCGTTCAGAGGGATCGGTACACTGAAGCTTTCTTT. This sequence encodes CSVQRDRYTEAFF.

The rearrangement uses TRBV11-2 and TRBJ2-3; maybe TRBD1 (5 bases). Germline V lookup: CDR1 SGHAT, CDR2 FQNNGV. Trimming took off 2 bases at V and 0 bases at J, with 15 bases between the two ends. The CDR3 consists of 17 residues. CDR3 DNA: TGTGCCAGCAGCTTACAACGACAGTCCGCTAGCACAGATACGCAGTATTTT. Its translation is CASSLQRQSASTDTQYF.

V usage is TRBV27 and J usage is TRBJ1-1, with TRBD1 matching over 7 bases. Germline-derived CDR1 and CDR2 are MNHEY and SMNVEV (reference sequence). V lost 8 bases to trimming and J lost 8 bases; unmatched junction nucleotides: 5. The CDR3 consists of 11 residues. The CDR3 region is CASYRGPEAFF. The CDR3 bases are TGTGCCAGCTACAGGGGCCCCGAAGCTTTCTTT.

This rearrangement joins TRBV5-1 to TRBJ2-7; perhaps TRBD1 as D (6 bases). V dropped 1 base and J dropped 0 bases, with 11 bases sitting between them. CDR3 length: 15 residues. Per germline, CDR1 SGHRS and CDR2 YFSETQ. CDR3 amino acids: CASSLYGTSSYEQYF. In DNA, the CDR3 is TGCGCCAGCAGCTTGTATGGGACATCCTCCTACGAGCAGTACTTC.

The chain employs TRBV9 and TRBJ2-3, with D maybe TRBD2 (5 bases). The V end was cut by 4 bases, the J end by 2 bases, with 11 bases between. CDR3 size: 14 residues. Germline V gene data show CDR1 as SGDLS and CDR2 as YYNGEE. In DNA, the CDR3 is TGTGCCAGCAGCTCCCGGACTTACACAGATACGCAGTATTTT. Translated: CASSSRTYTDTQYF.

The table lists this clone with a count of one. The CDR3 sequence is CASSQQAVDGYTF. The DNA of the CDR3 is TGTGCCAGCAGTCAACAGGCCGTCGATGGCTACACCTTC. This chain uses TRBV2 with TRBJ1-2, with D possibly TRBD1 on 5 matching bases. Trimming took 5 bases from V and 6 from J, leaving 13 bases between them. The V gene's germline CDR1 is SNHLY and CDR2 FYNNEI. The CDR3 has 13 amino acids.

The V call is TRBV7-9, the J call TRBJ2-7; D is possibly TRBD2 (6 bases). Germline V lookup: CDR1 SEHNR, CDR2 FQNEAQ (reference sequence). The ends were cut back, 7 bases at V and 5 bases at J, with 24 bases in the middle. The CDR3 sequence is 16 residues long. In DNA, the CDR3 is TGTGCCAGCACCCCGGGAGCCCGTGGTGGGCCCCACGAGCAGTACTTC. Protein sequence: CASTPGARGGPHEQYF.

This clone was seen just once. This sequence joins TRBV11-3 and TRBJ1-2; the match to TRBD1 covers 7 bases. Unmatched junction bases numbered 10, after V lost 5 bases and J lost 4 bases. The germline V gene has CDR1 SGHNT and CDR2 YENEEA. This CDR3 is built from 15 residues. The CDR3 sequence is CASSPRPGTVYGYTF. The CDR3 nucleotides are TGTGCCAGCAGCCCCCGCCCTGGGACAGTCTATGGCTACACCTTC.

The chain couples TRBV10-2 to TRBJ2-7; 9 bases are a match to TRBD2. CDR3 length: 17 amino acids. Trimming took 0 bases from V and 3 from J; bases not matched to a gene: 9. CDR1 and CDR2 (germline): WSHSY, SAAADI. In DNA, the CDR3 is TGCGCCAGCAGTGAGTCATCGCGGGAGGGCTGGAACTACGAGCAGTACTTC. This codes for CASSESSREGWNYEQYF.

The rearrangement uses TRBV30 and TRBJ1-2; the D is unclear. The CDR3 runs to 13 residues. Germline V gene sequence: CDR1 GTSNPN, CDR2 SVGIG (reference sequence). V was cut by 0 bases and J by 8 bases, with 13 bases left in between. CDR3 amino acids: CAWSVLIGGGYTF. CDR3 bases: TGTGCCTGGAGTGTACTGATAGGCGGGGGCTACACCTTC.

The chain combines TRBV6-1 with TRBJ2-5, with 8 bases aligning to TRBD2. CDR3 size: 14 residues. CDR1 MNHNS and CDR2 SASEGT come from the germline V gene. Trimming removed 6 bases from V and 2 bases from J; junction bases left unmatched: 5. CDR3 in DNA: TGTGCCAGCAGCCGGACTAGCTTACAAGAGACCCAGTACTTC. Its protein is CASSRTSLQETQYF.

This chain connects TRBV29-1 to TRBJ2-7; D possibly corresponds to TRBD1 (6 bases). The CDR3 extends over 13 amino acids. The germline V and J ends were trimmed by 4 bases and 2 bases, with 12 bases remaining between them. CDR1 SQVTM and CDR2 ANQGSEA come from the germline V gene. CDR3 sequence (DNA): TGCAGCGTTGTGGTGCAGGGGACCTACGAGCAGTACTTC. This codes for CSVVVQGTYEQYF.

For the CDR3, the DNA is TGTGCCATCAGTGAGTCGGCGACGGGAGGAGGAAAAGAGACCCAGTACTTC. Translation gives CAISESATGGGKETQYF. J is TRBJ2-5 and V is TRBV10-3; 7 bases line up with TRBD2. The V segment lost 0 bases and the J segment 3 bases; nucleotides outside the gene matches: 10. This CDR3 spans 17 amino acids. CDR1 ENHRY and CDR2 SYGVKD come from the germline V gene.

This chain links TRBV5-4 with TRBJ2-2, with D possibly being TRBD1 (6 bases). Germline CDR1 is SGHNT and CDR2 is YYREEE (reference sequence). The CDR3 has 16 residues. The germline V and J ends were trimmed by 1 base and 5 bases, with 15 bases remaining between them. The CDR3 DNA reads as TGTGCCAGCAGCTTGATCCCCACAGGGTGGACCGGGGAGCTGTTTTTT. It is translated as CASSLIPTGWTGELFF. The variable domain in full, completed from reference TRBV5-4 and TRBJ2-2, reads ETGVTQSPTHLIKTRGQQVTLRCSSQSGHNTVSWYQQALGQGPQFIFQYYREEENGRGNFPPRFSGLQFPNYSSELNVNALELDDSALYLCASSLIPTGWTGELFFGEGSRLTVL.

This chain connects TRBV7-2 to TRBJ2-7, with 8 bases identical to TRBD2. The trim removed 0 bases at V and 6 bases at J, leaving 1 base unmatched. The germline gives CDR1 SGHTA, CDR2 FQGNSA. The CDR3 spans 13 residues. The CDR3: CASSLAAGAEQYF. The CDR3 DNA sequence: TGTGCCAGCAGCTTAGCAGCGGGAGCCGAGCAGTACTTC.